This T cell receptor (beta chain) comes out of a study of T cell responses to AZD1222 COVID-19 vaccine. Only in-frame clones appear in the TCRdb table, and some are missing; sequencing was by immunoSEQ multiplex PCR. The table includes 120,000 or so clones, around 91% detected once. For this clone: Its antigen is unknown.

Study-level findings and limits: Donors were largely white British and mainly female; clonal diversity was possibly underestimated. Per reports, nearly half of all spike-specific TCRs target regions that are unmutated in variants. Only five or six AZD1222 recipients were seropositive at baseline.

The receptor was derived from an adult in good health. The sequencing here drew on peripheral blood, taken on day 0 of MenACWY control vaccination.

The chain's CDR3 is CASSDSGENTDTQYF. The CDR3 nucleotides read TGTGCCAGCAGTGACTCGGGAGAGAACACAGATACGCAGTATTTT. The J gene is TRBJ2-3, the V gene TRBV6-4; D is possibly TRBD2 (5 bases). The CDR3 has 15 residues. Germline-derived CDR1 and CDR2 are MRHNA and SNTAGT. V was pared by 0 bases and J by 2 bases, with 9 bases between.